One and the same sample provided the 24 T cell receptor beta chains below, sequenced in a study of OX40 agonist ivuxolimab in advanced cancers. Sequencing used immunoSEQ multiplex PCR; TCRdb keeps in-frame clones, though not all of them. The repertoire holds tens of thousands of clones, with around 90% as singletons. Material: CD4+ or CD8+ T cells sorted from blood, obtained in a trial of the OX40 agonist ivuxolimab. The receptors were gathered from an adult with an advanced solid tumor such as melanoma, head and neck, liver or kidney cancer.

CDR3 residues: CASSLADRDNNEQFF. The CDR3 DNA is TGTGCCAGCAGCTTGGCGGACAGGGACAACAATGAGCAGTTCTTC. The J gene is TRBJ2-1, the V gene TRBV5-4; 8 nucleotides match TRBD1. The CDR3 sequence is 15 residues long. The germline gives CDR1 SGHNT, CDR2 YYREEE (reference sequence). The V and J ends lost 0 bases and 5 bases, in that order; junction bases with no gene match: 4.

This clone was detected once. The chain couples TRBV2 to TRBJ1-2; D ambiguous. The CDR3 loop spans 12 amino acids. CDR1 and CDR2 from the germline V gene are SNHLY and FYNNEI. Trimming shortened V by 1 base and J by 5 bases, and 5 bases separated the two germline ends. Here the CDR3 DNA reads TGTGCCAGCAGTGAAGGGCTGTATGGCTACACCTTC. Translated: CASSEGLYGYTF.

The chain employs TRBV7-8 and TRBJ1-3; no reliable D call. The CDR3 length is 17 residues. CDR1 SGHVS and CDR2 FQNEAQ come from the germline V gene. Deletions cut 0 bases from V and 0 bases from J, with 12 bases between. CDR3 residues: CASSLAYGSRSGNTIYF. The CDR3 DNA follows: TGTGCCAGCAGCTTAGCGTATGGCAGCCGCTCTGGAAACACCATATATTTT. The full variable domain, in which reference TRBV7-8 and TRBJ1-3 provide the parts outside the CDR3, is GAGVSQSPRYKVAKRGQDVALRCDPISGHVSLFWYQQALGQGPEFLTYFQNEAQLDKSGLPSDRFFAERPEGSVSTLKIQRTQQEDSAVYLCASSLAYGSRSGNTIYFGEGSWLTVV.

The genes are TRBV4-3 and TRBJ1-5; unclear D gene. In germline, CDR1 is LGHNA, CDR2 YSLEER. V lost 0 bases, J lost 3 bases, and 9 bases lay in between. The length of the CDR3 is 15 residues. CDR3 in DNA: TGCGCCAGCAGCCAAGATAGGCAGGTCAATCAGCCCCAGCATTTT. It translates to CASSQDRQVNQPQHF.

V is TRBV4-3 and J is TRBJ2-5; 13 nucleotides agree with TRBD2. CDR1 is LGHNA and CDR2 is YSLEER in the germline V gene. With 4 bases clipped from V and 5 bases from J, the junction kept 13 bases outside the gene matches. The CDR3 is made up of 18 amino acids. CDR3 DNA: TGCGCCAGCAGCCGAATCACTAGCGGGAGGGCGAGGTCGGAGACCCAGTACTTC. Translated: CASSRITSGRARSETQYF.

V gene TRBV28 combines with J gene TRBJ2-5; D not resolved. This CDR3 region has 14 residues. From germline, CDR1 is MDHEN and CDR2 SYDVKM. V was cut by 3 bases and J by 3 bases, with 11 bases left in between. CDR3 region: CASSFVRAEETQYF. The DNA of the CDR3 is TGTGCCAGCAGTTTTGTTAGGGCTGAAGAGACCCAGTACTTC.

V and J are TRBV5-8 and TRBJ2-5; D is ambiguous. Germline V gives CDR1 SGHTS, CDR2 YDEGEE. V was trimmed by 4 bases and J by 4 bases, leaving 14 bases between them. The CDR3 has 14 amino acids. The CDR3 sequence is CASSPGRWGETQYF. In DNA form, the CDR3 reads TGTGCCAGCAGCCCCGGACGGTGGGGAGAGACCCAGTACTTC.

This chain connects TRBV6-6 to TRBJ2-7; no clear D. The CDR3 covers 11 residues. Trimming took 8 bases from V and 2 from J, leaving 7 bases between them. The germline CDR1 and CDR2 sequences are MNHNY and SVGAGI (reference sequence). CDR3 DNA: TGTGCCAGCGAGTTCGCCTACGAGCAGTACTTC. This encodes CASEFAYEQYF.

J is TRBJ2-5 and V is TRBV27, with D maybe TRBD2 (5 bases). With 3 bases removed from V and 3 bases from J, the gap between germline ends came to 11 bases. The CDR3 covers 14 residues. Looked up from germline, CDR1 is MNHEY and CDR2 is SMNVEV (reference sequence). The CDR3 here is CASSFNGVKETQYF. CDR3 DNA: TGTGCCAGCAGTTTTAACGGGGTAAAAGAGACCCAGTACTTC.

The chain combines TRBV7-2 with TRBJ2-1; 8 bases fit TRBD2. With 4 bases clipped from V and 4 bases from J, the junction kept 6 bases outside the gene matches. There are 15 residues in the CDR3. Germline values: CDR1 SGHTA, CDR2 FQGNSA. CDR3 nucleotides: TGTGCCAGCAGCTCTATTAGCGGGATTTACAATGAGCAGTTCTTC. Protein sequence: CASSSISGIYNEQFF.

The chain joins TRBV19 to TRBJ2-5; TRBD1 might be the D (5 bases). The V gene lost 6 bases and the J gene lost 5 bases, with 7 bases spanning the gap. CDR3 length equals 11 residues. CDR1 is LNHDA and CDR2 is SQIVND in the germline V gene (reference sequence). CDR3 sequence: CASSRAETQYF. The CDR3 coding sequence is TGTGCCAGTAGCAGGGCGGAGACCCAGTACTTC.

This chain joins TRBV14 and TRBJ2-1; D is unresolved. Trimming shortened V by 2 bases and J by 9 bases, and 8 bases separated the two germline ends. This CDR3 is 12 amino acids long. Germline CDR1 reads SGHDN; CDR2 reads FVKESK. CDR3 in DNA: TGTGCCAGCAGCCAATGGGTGTCTGAGCAGTTCTTC. This translates into CASSQWVSEQFF.

The genes are TRBV5-6 and TRBJ2-1; D uncertain. V was pared by 1 base and J by 3 bases, with 2 bases between. The CDR3 is made up of 12 amino acids. Germline V gives CDR1 SGHDT, CDR2 YYEEEE. The CDR3 protein is CASSLSYNEQFF. CDR3 bases: TGTGCCAGCAGCTTGAGCTACAATGAGCAGTTCTTC.

The V and J genes are TRBV30 and TRBJ2-1; 10 bases match TRBD1. J was trimmed by 7 bases and V by 4 bases; bases with no gene match: 10. From germline, CDR1 is GTSNPN and CDR2 SVGIG (reference sequence). The CDR3 runs to 15 residues. CDR3 sequence reads: CAWKYGTGVVNEQFF. The CDR3 DNA follows: TGTGCCTGGAAATACGGGACAGGGGTTGTGAATGAGCAGTTCTTC.

CDR3 sequence reads: CASSSDLNTEAFF. The CDR3, as DNA: TGTGCCAGCAGTTCGGACCTCAACACTGAAGCTTTCTTT. This sequence joins TRBV2 and TRBJ1-1, with no clear D. Per the germline V gene, CDR1 is SNHLY and CDR2 is FYNNEI. This CDR3 is 13 amino acids long. Deletions cut 5 bases from V and 2 bases from J, with 9 bases between.

The V and J genes are TRBV2 and TRBJ2-1; D is perhaps TRBD1 (5 bases). V lost 6 bases to trimming and J lost 1 base, with 7 bases between them. This CDR3 contains 13 residues. Germline V lookup: CDR1 SNHLY, CDR2 FYNNEI. The DNA of the CDR3 is TGTGCCAGCAGGGACAAATCCTACAATGAGCAGTTCTTC. Translated, it gives CASRDKSYNEQFF.

The chain couples TRBV9 to TRBJ2-5; D perhaps matches TRBD2 (6 bases). Trimming took 4 bases from V and 4 from J, leaving 17 bases between them. Germline-derived CDR1 and CDR2 are SGDLS and YYNGEE. There are 15 residues in the CDR3. CDR3 region: CASSLMGGFTETQYF. In DNA, the CDR3 is TGTGCCAGCAGCTTAATGGGGGGTTTTACAGAGACCCAGTACTTC.

This chain links TRBV7-3 with TRBJ2-2; D gene uncertain. Trimming stripped 1 base from V and 5 bases from J, with 14 bases between. Germline CDR1 is SGHTA and CDR2 is FQGTGA. The CDR3 has 16 residues. CDR3 bases: TGTGCCAGCAGCTTAAATCACAATTGGGGAACCGGGGAGCTGTTTTTT. Amino acids: CASSLNHNWGTGELFF.

DNA of the CDR3: TGTGCCAGCAGTTTATTACAAGGTGGCTACACCTTC. It translates to CASSLLQGGYTF. The chain recombines TRBV28 with TRBJ1-2; unclear D gene. Trimming shortened V by 1 base and J by 7 bases, and 7 bases separated the two germline ends. Per the germline V gene, CDR1 is MDHEN and CDR2 is SYDVKM. The length of the CDR3 is 12 residues.

The rearrangement joins TRBV6-5 to TRBJ2-5, with 14 bases that match TRBD2. V was clipped by 6 bases and J by 3 bases; unmatched bases: 3. The CDR3 totals 15 residues. CDR1 MNHEY and CDR2 SVGAGI come from the germline V gene. The CDR3 DNA reads as TGTGCCAGCAGGACTAGCGGGAGGGCAGAAGAGACCCAGTACTTC. Translation: CASRTSGRAEETQYF.

This chain uses TRBV2 with TRBJ2-5, with TRBD2 matching over 9 bases. The CDR3 contains 14 residues. With V trimmed by 5 bases and J by 5 bases, 6 bases remained unmatched. Germline V gene lookup returns CDR1 SNHLY and CDR2 FYNNEI. The CDR3 sequence is CASSRLAAVETQYF. As DNA, the CDR3 is TGTGCCAGCAGTCGACTAGCGGCGGTGGAGACCCAGTACTTC.

This clone was observed once. V and J are TRBV4-1 and TRBJ2-6, with D perhaps assigned TRBD1 or TRBD2 (5 bases each). Per the germline V gene, CDR1 is MGHRA and CDR2 is YSYEKL. V shed 3 bases and J shed 1 base, with 22 bases lying between them. This CDR3 contains 20 residues. The CDR3 DNA reads TGCGCCAGCAGCCAGCGCGAGACCGGGACCCGAAGGTCTGGGGCCAACGTCCTGACTTTC. Translation: CASSQRETGTRRSGANVLTF.

This rearrangement joins TRBV2 to TRBJ2-3, with 11 bases lining up with TRBD2. The J segment lost 12 bases and the V segment lost 4 bases, leaving 9 bases of the junction unmatched. This CDR3 has 14 residues. CDR1 and CDR2 from the germline V gene are SNHLY and FYNNEI. Here the CDR3 reads CASSGLLAGAGQYF. CDR3 nucleotide sequence: TGTGCCAGCAGTGGGTTACTAGCGGGAGCCGGCCAGTATTTT.

The chain carries TRBV20-1 and TRBJ2-1; D possibly corresponds to TRBD2 (5 bases). Germline CDR1 and CDR2: DFQATT and SNEGSKA (reference sequence). The CDR3 runs 11 residues. Trimming took off 5 bases at V and 10 bases at J, with 12 bases between the two ends. CDR3 region: CSAPRTVEQFF. For the CDR3, the DNA is TGCAGTGCTCCCCGGACTGTCGAGCAGTTCTTC.